This T cell receptor (beta chain) was identified in a study of early stage breast cancer tumors. The V end was cut by 3 bases, the J end by 4 bases, with 19 bases between. The CDR3 has 17 residues. CDR1 SGHDN and CDR2 FVKESK come from the germline V gene. Here immunoSEQ multiplex PCR was the method, and the copy in TCRdb shows in-frame clones only, minus some. The sample lists some 35,000 clones, over 65% occurring once. The specimen sequenced was blood. This clonotype was obtained from a person in their sixties with breast cancer. The chain employs TRBV14 and TRBJ1-5; D gene unclear. This CDR3 reads CASSHPFEAATNQPQHF. As DNA, the CDR3 is TGTGCCAGCAGCCATCCCTTTGAGGCAGCGACTAATCAGCCCCAGCATTTT.